This entry lists 30 T cell receptor beta chains sequenced from one sample in a study of metastatic and nonmetastatic thyroid tumors. Via MiXCR, TCRdb re-called the PCR reads. Found here are about 14,000 clones, about 33% of them singletons; the top ten hold roughly 26%. All patients were treatment-naive before thyroid surgery. Sequencing was done on a sample of tumor tissue. The source is a female donor with papillary thyroid cancer or a benign thyroid nodule (not recorded which). Some clones in this sample may be carry-over from other donors' samples.

The chain combines TRBV5-1 with TRBJ1-6, with D unresolved. The CDR3 has 16 residues. In germline, CDR1 is SGHRS, CDR2 YFSETQ. V gave up 0 bases and J gave up 10 bases, with 17 bases separating them. The CDR3 spells CASSLANQRSGSPLHF. In DNA, the CDR3 is TGCGCCAGCAGCTTGGCCAATCAGCGGTCGGGCTCACCCCTCCACTTT.

The chain joins TRBV5-1 to TRBJ1-1, with D unclear. The CDR3 has 15 residues. From germline, CDR1 is SGHRS and CDR2 YFSETQ. V was pared by 0 bases and J by 1 base, with 10 bases between. CDR3 bases: TGCGCCAGCAGCTTGGTGGCGGGCTGGAACACTGAAGCTTTCTTT. Its protein is CASSLVAGWNTEAFF.

In nucleotides, the CDR3 is TGTGCCAGCAGCCCCTCGGGTTGCGGACTTCGGGAGCAGTACTTC. Translated: CASSPSGCGLREQYF. The chain employs TRBV13 and TRBJ2-7; weak D call: TRBD2 (5 bases). The CDR3 consists of 15 residues. V lost 5 bases, J lost 7 bases, and 21 bases lay in between. Germline values: CDR1 PRHDT, CDR2 FYEKMQ (reference sequence). The full variable domain, completed using reference TRBV13 and TRBJ2-7, is AAGVIQSPRHLIKEKRETATLKCYPIPRHDTVYWYQQGPGQDPQFLISFYEKMQSDKGSIPDRFSAQQFSDYHSELNMSSLELGDSALYFCASSPSGCGLREQYFGPGTRLTVT.

This clone was counted at least ten times. The sample contains more than one DNA sequence encoding this CDR3. The V call is TRBV7-2, the J call TRBJ2-3; 8 bases agree with TRBD2. With 0 bases clipped from V and 4 bases from J, the junction kept 3 bases outside the gene matches. Germline V CDR1 and CDR2: SGHTA, FQGNSA. The CDR3 runs 15 residues. The chain's CDR3 is CASSLAAGGADTQYF. CDR3 sequence (DNA): TGTGCCAGCAGCTTAGCGGCGGGAGGAGCAGATACGCAGTATTTT.

By sample share, this clone is medium-sized. The genes are TRBV5-4 and TRBJ2-7; the D gene is possibly TRBD2 (5 bases). Trimming removed 5 bases from V and 2 bases from J, with 17 bases in between. The CDR3 is 15 amino acids. Germline values: CDR1 SGHNT, CDR2 YYREEE (reference sequence). CDR3 region: CASSRGVVKPYEQYF. The CDR3 DNA sequence: TGTGCCAGCAGTCGGGGAGTAGTCAAACCCTACGAGCAGTACTTC.

This clone was recorded many times. This chain uses TRBV7-6 with TRBJ2-1; D not resolved. V lost 5 bases to trimming and J lost 6 bases, with 14 bases between them. Germline V gene lookup returns CDR1 SGHVS and CDR2 FNYEAQ. This CDR3 has 14 residues. The CDR3 region is CASSTRGLGNEQFF. The CDR3 DNA follows: TGTGCCAGCAGCACGAGAGGCCTAGGCAATGAGCAGTTCTTC.

This clone was recorded many times. The chain links TRBV12-3 or TRBV12-4 to TRBJ2-5, with D possibly being TRBD1 (5 bases). The V end was cut by 1 base, the J end by 4 bases, with 7 bases between. The CDR3 is 13 amino acids. CDR3 bases: TGTGCCAGCAGTTTAGGACAGACAGAGACCCAGTACTTC. This encodes CASSLGQTETQYF.

In this sample, this clone turned up many times. This chain uses TRBV9 with TRBJ2-1; D is ambiguous. CDR3 length equals 12 residues. Germline CDR1 and CDR2: SGDLS and YYNGEE. V was cut by 0 bases and J by 8 bases, with 6 bases left in between. CDR3 sequence reads: CASSVAWDEQFF. The CDR3, as DNA: TGTGCCAGCAGCGTAGCTTGGGATGAGCAGTTCTTC.

V and J are TRBV27 and TRBJ2-7; TRBD2 agrees at 10 bases. The CDR3 loop spans 16 amino acids. V lost 6 bases and J lost 0; bases outside the gene matches: 8. Germline CDR1 reads MNHEY; CDR2 reads SMNVEV (reference sequence). The CDR3 protein is CASRVLAGSISYEQYF. The CDR3 DNA reads TGTGCCAGCAGGGTACTAGCGGGAAGCATCTCCTACGAGCAGTACTTC.

This clone is medium-sized. This chain links TRBV4-2 with TRBJ1-5; the D is unclear. The V and J ends lost 0 bases and 10 bases respectively, with 10 bases between them. There are 13 residues in the CDR3. CDR1 and CDR2 (germline): LGHNA, YNFKEQ. The CDR3 here is CASSQERSSPQHF. The CDR3 DNA sequence: TGTGCCAGCAGCCAAGAACGCAGCAGCCCCCAGCATTTT.

The chain recombines TRBV19 with TRBJ2-1, with a weak D call TRBD2 (6 bases). The germline V and J ends were trimmed by 3 bases and 1 base, with 16 bases remaining between them. This CDR3 comprises 17 residues. Germline lookup yields CDR1 LNHDA and CDR2 SQIVND (reference sequence). The chain's CDR3 is CASSMLTFGGSYNEQFF. The CDR3 DNA is TGTGCCAGTAGTATGCTTACTTTCGGGGGTTCCTACAATGAGCAGTTCTTC. Together with reference TRBV19 and TRBJ2-1, the CDR3 gives the full variable domain: DGGITQSPKYLFRKEGQNVTLSCEQNLNHDAMYWYRQDPGQGLRLIYYSQIVNDFQKGDIAEGYSVSREKKESFPLTVTSAQKNPTAFYLCASSMLTFGGSYNEQFFGPGTRLTVL.

This clone showed up many times. Distinct nucleotide sequences in the sample also encode this CDR3. The genes are TRBV3-1 and TRBJ1-6; tentatively, D is TRBD1 (6 bases). The CDR3 sequence is 14 residues long. Germline CDR1 LGHDT, CDR2 YNNKEL (reference sequence). Trimming took 7 bases from V and 10 from J, leaving 17 bases between them. The CDR3 nucleotides read TGTGCCAGCACCCCTCAGACAGGAGAATCACCCCTCCACTTT. Amino acids: CASTPQTGESPLHF.

This clone was counted at least ten times. The genes are TRBV20-1 and TRBJ2-5; D is uncertain. The germline V gene encodes CDR1 DFQATT and CDR2 SNEGSKA (reference sequence). This CDR3 has 14 residues. V shed 3 bases and J shed 0 bases, with 11 bases lying between them. The CDR3 DNA reads TGCAGTGCTAGTCTGCAGACGTACCAAGAGACCCAGTACTTC. This codes for CSASLQTYQETQYF.

Only a few counts were recorded for this clone. The chain couples TRBV7-2 to TRBJ1-2; no reliable D call. With 3 bases removed from V and 6 bases from J, the gap between germline ends came to 8 bases. CDR3 length: 12 residues. Germline assignment: CDR1 SGHTA and CDR2 FQGNSA. The CDR3 sequence: CASSFMGDGYTF. The CDR3 coding sequence is TGTGCCAGCAGCTTCATGGGCGATGGCTACACCTTC.

This clone was seen at least ten times. In nucleotides, the CDR3 is TGCAGTGCTACCAGACAGGGTTGGGGGGAGACCCAGTACTTC. Translated: CSATRQGWGETQYF. The J gene is TRBJ2-5, the V gene TRBV20-1; 7 positions match TRBD1. V dropped 4 bases and J dropped 5; count of bases not matched to a gene: 10. The CDR3 extends over 14 amino acids. Germline V gene lookup returns CDR1 DFQATT and CDR2 SNEGSKA (reference sequence).

With respect to this clone: A much larger clonotype is one base distant, so this may be a read error. Because the CDR3 is missing its conserved closing phenylalanine or tryptophan, this is likely a read error. CDR3 sequence (DNA): TGTGCCAGCAGCTTAGGTCGGACAGGGAACACTGAAGCTTTCCTT. Translating gives CASSLGRTGNTEAFL. The chain recombines TRBV7-9 with TRBJ1-1; 7 nucleotides line up with TRBD1. The germline CDR1 and CDR2 sequences are SEHNR and FQNEAQ (reference sequence). The V segment lost 1 base and the J segment 1 base; nucleotides outside the gene matches: 3. The CDR3 loop spans 15 amino acids.

This clone was counted many times. The rearrangement links TRBV5-5 to TRBJ1-1; 8 nucleotides align to TRBD1. The CDR3 length is 13 residues. The ends lost 5 bases at V and 4 bases at J; junction bases unmatched: 4. The germline gives CDR1 SGHKS, CDR2 YYEKEE (reference sequence). The CDR3 sequence is CASRDTGGTEAFF. The CDR3 DNA sequence: TGTGCCAGCAGGGACACAGGGGGCACTGAAGCTTTCTTT.

The chain carries TRBV7-9 and TRBJ2-7, with D possibly TRBD1 on 5 matching bases. This CDR3 is built from 13 residues. In germline, CDR1 is SEHNR, CDR2 FQNEAQ (reference sequence). Trimming pared 5 bases from V and 2 bases from J, leaving 10 bases between. The CDR3 sequence: CASSLTVTYEQYF. The CDR3 DNA follows: TGTGCCAGCAGCCTGACAGTTACCTACGAGCAGTACTTC. Variable domain in full (rest from reference TRBV7-9 and TRBJ2-7): DTGVSQNPRHKITKRGQNVTFRCDPISEHNRLYWYRQTLGQGPEFLTYFQNEAQLEKSRLLSDRFSAERPKGSFSTLEIQRTEQGDSAMYLCASSLTVTYEQYFGPGTRLTVT.

By sample fraction, this clone is medium-sized (0.01 to 0.1%). The rearrangement joins TRBV6-1 to TRBJ2-7; TRBD2 matches at 10 bases. Germline-derived CDR1 and CDR2 are MNHNS and SASEGT. Unmatched junction bases numbered 5, after V lost 6 bases and J lost 3 bases. The CDR3 length is 14 residues. The CDR3 coding sequence is TGTGCCAGCAGGGCTAGCGGGAGTTTCTACGAGCAGTACTTC. Protein sequence: CASRASGSFYEQYF.

In the case of this clone: The junction departs from germline at one end; a sequencing error may be responsible. This sequence joins TRBV5-1 and TRBJ1-2; the D gene is possibly TRBD1 (6 bases). The germline gives CDR1 SGHRS, CDR2 YFSETQ. There are 11 residues in the CDR3. This CDR3 reads CTSGTNYGYTF. The CDR3, as DNA: TGCACCAGCGGGACAAACTATGGCTACACATTC.

There are a few counts of this clone. The rearrangement joins TRBV6-2 or TRBV6-3 to TRBJ2-7, with D perhaps TRBD1 or TRBD2 (5 bases each). Trimming left V 2 bases short and J 3 bases short, with 11 bases between. This CDR3 is 14 amino acids long. Germline V gene lookup returns CDR1 MNHEY and CDR2 SVGEGT. The DNA for the CDR3 is TGTGCCAGCAGTTACCAAGGGGCGGGCTACGAGCAGTACTTC. Amino acid sequence: CASSYQGAGYEQYF.

This clone was seen repeatedly, ten times or more. The CDR3, as DNA: TGTGCCATCAGTGCCCTAGCGGGAACCCCCGATGTAGGCAATGAGCAGTTCTTC. Its protein product is CAISALAGTPDVGNEQFF. The V call is TRBV10-3, the J call TRBJ2-1; 9 bases map to TRBD2. This CDR3 has 18 amino acids. Per the germline V gene, CDR1 is ENHRY and CDR2 is SYGVKD. V dropped 4 bases and J dropped 6; count of bases not matched to a gene: 16.

The chain employs TRBV4-3 and TRBJ2-7, with 8 positions matching TRBD1. The length of the CDR3 is 14 residues. The V segment lost 4 bases and the J segment 4 bases; nucleotides outside the gene matches: 6. The germline V gene has CDR1 LGHNA and CDR2 YSLEER. The CDR3 spells CASSPGTGGYEQYF. The CDR3 bases are TGCGCCAGCAGCCCCGGGACAGGCGGATACGAGCAGTACTTC.

The CDR3 DNA is TGTGCCAGCAGCTTGGTATTTGGCTACACCTTC. Translating it yields CASSLVFGYTF. The chain is built from TRBV5-8 and TRBJ1-2, with D hard to call. V dropped 0 bases and J dropped 7 bases, with 4 bases sitting between them. The CDR3 runs 11 residues. CDR1 SGHTS and CDR2 YDEGEE come from the germline V gene.

The chain uses TRBV20-1 and TRBJ2-5; 9 nucleotides agree with TRBD2. Trimming removed 2 bases from V and 1 base from J; junction bases left unmatched: 20. The CDR3 length is 20 residues. The germline V gene has CDR1 DFQATT and CDR2 SNEGSKA (reference sequence). CDR3 residues: CSARFLGLAHNRWAQETQYF. The CDR3, as DNA: TGCAGTGCTAGATTTTTGGGACTAGCACACAACCGGTGGGCCCAAGAGACCCAGTACTTC.

Concerning this clone itself: This CDR3 fails to terminate in the conserved phenylalanine or tryptophan, so it likely reflects a read error. The chain couples TRBV6-4 to TRBJ2-3; no definite D call. V was cut by 6 bases and J by 1 base, with 20 bases left in between. CDR1 and CDR2 (germline): MRHNA, SNTAGT. CDR3 length: 17 residues. CDR3 loop: CASRDPGRPFGTDTQYL. As DNA, the CDR3 is TGTGCCAGCAGGGACCCCGGCCGGCCTTTTGGCACAGATACGCAGTATCTT.

At least ten counts were recorded for this clone. The chain has TRBV18 and TRBJ1-5; TRBD1 matches at 12 bases. CDR1 KGHSH and CDR2 LQKENI come from the germline V gene. The CDR3 runs 14 residues. After removal of 3 bases from V and 11 bases from J, the junction contained 5 bases not matched to a gene. CDR3 DNA: TGTGCCAGCTCACCCCCGGGACAGGGGGCGTCCCAGCATTTT. Encoded protein: CASSPPGQGASQHF.

There are many counts of this clone. This chain links TRBV3-1 with TRBJ2-3, with 10 nucleotides matching TRBD1. The CDR3 is 19 amino acids. The germline V gene has CDR1 LGHDT and CDR2 YNNKEL (reference sequence). The junction had 15 bases not matched to a gene; V was cut back by 0 bases and J by 6 bases. The CDR3 protein is CASSQDWWDRGVDGDTQYF. CDR3 nucleotides: TGTGCCAGCAGCCAAGATTGGTGGGACAGGGGCGTTGACGGGGATACGCAGTATTTT.

This clone was seen at least ten times. V is TRBV20-1 and J is TRBJ1-1; perhaps TRBD1 as D (5 bases). V lost 2 bases and J 0 bases, leaving 13 bases between the germline ends. From germline, CDR1 is DFQATT and CDR2 SNEGSKA (reference sequence). CDR3 length: 15 residues. The CDR3 sequence is CSARFREGLNTEAFF. The CDR3 coding sequence is TGCAGTGCTAGATTCAGGGAGGGGTTGAACACTGAAGCTTTCTTT.

A few counts support this clone. The chain recombines TRBV19 with TRBJ2-7; D may be TRBD1 (6 bases). Germline V gene lookup returns CDR1 LNHDA and CDR2 SQIVND (reference sequence). This CDR3 region has 16 residues. The V gene lost 1 base and the J gene lost 5 bases, with 18 bases spanning the gap. The CDR3 protein is CASSIGGRNRVNEQYF. The CDR3 region has the DNA TGTGCCAGTAGTATAGGAGGGAGAAACAGGGTCAACGAGCAGTACTTC.